The following is a TCR beta chain sequence with its context. Germline lookup yields CDR1 SGHAT and CDR2 FQNNGV. V shed 4 bases, J shed 6 bases, and the junction held 10 bases outside the gene matches. The length of the CDR3 is 18 residues. Source study methods: By means of reference gene primer amplification, nucleated cell counts were estimated. Only in-frame clones appear in the TCRdb table, and some are missing; sequencing was by immunoSEQ multiplex PCR. V, J and clone size reflect that table, while D and trimming were determined from the DNA. The sample has roughly 120,000 clones; approximately 86% are singletons. The sample belongs to a study of blood T cell repertoires in COVID-19.

The TCR sequence derives from a human donor in a cohort sampled during active COVID-19. The specimen sequenced was peripheral blood. The chain couples TRBV11-2 to TRBJ1-6; 12 nucleotides line up with TRBD1. CDR3 in amino acids: CASSSGTGGLSVNSPLHF. CDR3 DNA sequence: TGTGCCAGCAGCTCCGGGACAGGGGGCCTATCGGTTAATTCACCCCTCCACTTT.